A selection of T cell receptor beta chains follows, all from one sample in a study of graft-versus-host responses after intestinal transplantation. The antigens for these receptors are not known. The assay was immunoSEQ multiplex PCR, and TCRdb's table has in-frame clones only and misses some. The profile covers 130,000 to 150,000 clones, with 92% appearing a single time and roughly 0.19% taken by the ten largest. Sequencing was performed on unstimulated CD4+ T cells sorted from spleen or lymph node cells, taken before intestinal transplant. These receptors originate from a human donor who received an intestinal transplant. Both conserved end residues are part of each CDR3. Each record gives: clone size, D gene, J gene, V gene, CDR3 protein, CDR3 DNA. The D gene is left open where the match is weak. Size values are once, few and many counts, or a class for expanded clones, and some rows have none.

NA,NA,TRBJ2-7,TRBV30,CAWSAGVYEQYF,TGTGCCTGGAGTGCGGGGGTCTACGAGCAGTACTTC
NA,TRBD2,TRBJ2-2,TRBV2,CAGGVWANTGELFF,TGTGCCGGGGGGGTATGGGCGAACACCGGGGAGCTGTTTTTT
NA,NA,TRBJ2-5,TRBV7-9,CASSFRQETQYF,TGTGCCAGCAGCTTTCGCCAAGAGACCCAGTACTTC
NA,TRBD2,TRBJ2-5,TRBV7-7,CASSPLTSGMGETQYF,TGTGCCAGCAGCCCACTGACTAGCGGGATGGGAGAGACCCAGTACTTC
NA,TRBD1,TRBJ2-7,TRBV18,CASSPLPGDRSNEQYF,TGTGCCAGCTCACCACTACCGGGGGACAGGTCCAACGAGCAGTACTTC
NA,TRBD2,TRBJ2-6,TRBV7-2,CASSWSGDSGANVLTF,TGTGCCAGCAGCTGGAGCGGGGACTCTGGGGCCAACGTCCTGACTTTC
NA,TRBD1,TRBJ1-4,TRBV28,CASSFLRGSEKLFF,TGTGCCAGCAGTTTTCTCAGGGGGAGTGAAAAACTGTTTTTT
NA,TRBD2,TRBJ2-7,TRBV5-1,CASSLVRGLAGGEQYF,TGCGCCAGCAGCTTGGTTCGTGGGCTAGCGGGAGGCGAGCAGTACTTC
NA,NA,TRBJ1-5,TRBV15,CATSRDQGQPQHF,TGTGCCACCAGCAGAGACCAGGGTCAGCCCCAGCATTTT
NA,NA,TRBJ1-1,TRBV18,CASSPQNTNTEAFF,TGTGCCAGCTCACCACAAAACACGAACACTGAAGCTTTCTTT
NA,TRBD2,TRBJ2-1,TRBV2,CASRGLRAGVSGEQFF,TGTGCCAGCAGGGGATTGAGGGCGGGAGTTTCGGGTGAGCAGTTCTTC
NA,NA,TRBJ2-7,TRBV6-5,CASSFSAGYEQYF,TGTGCCAGCAGTTTCAGCGCGGGCTACGAGCAGTACTTC
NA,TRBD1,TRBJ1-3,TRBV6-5,CASSSDRERNTIYF,TGTGCCAGCAGTTCGGACAGGGAGCGAAACACCATATATTTT
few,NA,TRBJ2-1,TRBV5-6,CASSPMGGAPYNEQFF,TGTGCCAGCAGCCCAATGGGGGGCGCCCCCTACAATGAGCAGTTCTTC
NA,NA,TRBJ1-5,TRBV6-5,CASSYSSDPPQHF,TGTGCCAGCAGTTACTCCTCGGACCCGCCCCAGCATTTT
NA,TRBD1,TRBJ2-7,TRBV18,CASSRTGIPYEQYF,TGTGCCAGCTCGCGGACAGGGATTCCCTACGAGCAGTACTTC
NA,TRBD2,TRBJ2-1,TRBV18,CASSPLTSGNNEQFF,TGTGCCAGCTCACCCTTGACTAGCGGGAACAATGAGCAGTTCTTC
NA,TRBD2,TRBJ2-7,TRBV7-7,CASSLAPTGGEQYF,TGTGCCAGCAGCTTAGCGCCTACGGGGGGCGAGCAGTACTTC
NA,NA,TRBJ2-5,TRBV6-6,CASSYSTRPTETQYF,TGTGCCAGCAGTTACTCTACGAGACCCACGGAGACCCAGTACTTC
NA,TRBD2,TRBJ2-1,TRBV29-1,CSVGGGNSYNEQFF,TGCAGCGTTGGGGGGGGAAACTCCTACAATGAGCAGTTCTTC
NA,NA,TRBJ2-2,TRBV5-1,CASSLVRGATGELFF,TGCGCCAGCAGCTTGGTTAGGGGAGCCACCGGGGAGCTGTTTTTT
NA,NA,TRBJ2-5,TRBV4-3,CASSQVQRETQYF,TGCGCCAGCAGCCAAGTCCAGAGGGAGACCCAGTACTTC
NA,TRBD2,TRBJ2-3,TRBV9,CASSARGGASTDTQYF,TGTGCCAGCAGCGCCCGGGGGGGGGCTAGCACAGATACGCAGTATTTT
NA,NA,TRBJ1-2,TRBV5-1,CASSLLPGLGFLYGYTF,TGCGCCAGCAGCTTGCTTCCAGGTCTAGGATTCCTCTATGGCTACACCTTC
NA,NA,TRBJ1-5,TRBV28,CASSSSARPQHF,TGTGCCAGCAGTTCATCAGCGCGGCCCCAGCATTTT
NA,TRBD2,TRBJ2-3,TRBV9,CASSVVGWTSGSTDTQYF,TGTGCCAGCAGCGTAGTAGGGTGGACTAGCGGAAGCACAGATACGCAGTATTTT
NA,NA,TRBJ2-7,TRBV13,CASSFGGTGYEQYF,TGTGCCAGCAGCTTTGGGGGTACGGGGTACGAGCAGTACTTC
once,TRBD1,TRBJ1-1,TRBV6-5,CASSYHSRDRNTEAFF,TGTGCCAGCAGTTATCACTCTCGGGACAGAAACACTGAAGCTTTCTTT
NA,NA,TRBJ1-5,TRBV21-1,CASSKTQGIQHSGQPQHF,TGTGCCAGCAGCAAAACGCAGGGAATCCAGCACTCAGGTCAGCCCCAGCATTTT
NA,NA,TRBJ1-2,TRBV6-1,CASSWGTNYGYTF,TGTGCCAGCAGTTGGGGGACTAACTATGGCTACACCTTC
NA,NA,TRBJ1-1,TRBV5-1,CASSPAGAANTEAFF,TGCGCCAGCAGCCCGGCAGGGGCCGCGAACACTGAAGCTTTCTTT
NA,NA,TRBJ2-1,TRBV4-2,CASSQDLGPAVIAYNEQFF,TGTGCCAGCAGCCAAGATCTTGGTCCGGCGGTAATCGCCTACAATGAGCAGTTCTTC
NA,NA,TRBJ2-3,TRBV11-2,CASSLISSSQGDTQYF,TGTGCCAGCAGCTTAATCTCCTCATCCCAAGGGGATACGCAGTATTTT
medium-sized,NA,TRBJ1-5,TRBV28,CASSLQGQPQHF,TGTGCCAGCAGTTTGCAGGGTCAGCCCCAGCATTTT
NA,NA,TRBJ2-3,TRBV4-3,CASSQEGGAGGTDTQYF,TGCGCCAGCAGCCAAGAGGGGGGGGCAGGGGGCACAGATACGCAGTATTTT
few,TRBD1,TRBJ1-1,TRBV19,CASSMDRGRGPEAFF,TGTGCCAGTAGTATGGACAGGGGTCGGGGGCCTGAAGCTTTCTTT
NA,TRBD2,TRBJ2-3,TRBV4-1,CASSQDGGLAGGVDTQYF,TGCGCCAGCAGCCAAGATGGCGGACTAGCGGGAGGTGTAGATACGCAGTATTTT
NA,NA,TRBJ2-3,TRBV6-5,CASSPTRDATDTQYF,TGTGCCAGCAGTCCCACCCGGGACGCCACAGATACGCAGTATTTT
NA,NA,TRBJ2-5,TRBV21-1,CASPNSGRICKSFSAQYF,TGTGCCAGCCCCAATAGCGGGAGAATCTGTAAATCGTTTTCGGCCCAGTACTTC
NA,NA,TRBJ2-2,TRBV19,CASNRQAKNTGELFF,TGTGCCAGTAACCGACAGGCCAAGAACACCGGGGAGCTGTTTTTT
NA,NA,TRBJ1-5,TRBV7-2,CASSLAGEVGQPQHF,TGTGCCAGCAGCTTAGCCGGGGAGGTCGGGCAGCCCCAGCATTTT
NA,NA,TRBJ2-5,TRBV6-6,CASRDWGASQETQYF,TGTGCCAGCAGAGACTGGGGGGCAAGTCAAGAGACCCAGTACTTC
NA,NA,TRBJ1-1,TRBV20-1,CSAPGDTEAFF,TGCAGTGCCCCTGGGGACACTGAAGCTTTCTTT
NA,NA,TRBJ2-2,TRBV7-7,CASSSGELFF,TGTGCTAGCAGCTCCGGGGAGCTGTTTTTT